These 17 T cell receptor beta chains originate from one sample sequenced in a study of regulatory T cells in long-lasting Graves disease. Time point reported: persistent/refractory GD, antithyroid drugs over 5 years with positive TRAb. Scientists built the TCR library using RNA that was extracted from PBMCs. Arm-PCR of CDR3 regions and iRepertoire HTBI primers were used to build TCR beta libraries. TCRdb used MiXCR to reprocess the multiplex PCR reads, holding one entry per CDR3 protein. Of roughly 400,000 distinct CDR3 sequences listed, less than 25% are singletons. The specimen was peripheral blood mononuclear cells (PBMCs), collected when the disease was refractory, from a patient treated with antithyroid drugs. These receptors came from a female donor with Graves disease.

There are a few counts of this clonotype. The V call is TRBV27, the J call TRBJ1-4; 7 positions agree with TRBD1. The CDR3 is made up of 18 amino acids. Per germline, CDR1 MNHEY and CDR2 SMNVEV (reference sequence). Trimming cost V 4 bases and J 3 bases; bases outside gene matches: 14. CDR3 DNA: TGTGCCAGCAGTTCATTCCCGAAAGACAGGGAGGCTAATGAAAAACTGTTTTTT. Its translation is CASSSFPKDREANEKLFF.

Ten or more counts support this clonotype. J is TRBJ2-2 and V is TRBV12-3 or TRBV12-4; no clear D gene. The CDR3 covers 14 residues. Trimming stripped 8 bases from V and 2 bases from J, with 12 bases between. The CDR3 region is CASVGVYNTGELFF. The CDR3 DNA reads TGTGCCAGCGTTGGAGTTTATAACACCGGGGAGCTGTTTTTT.

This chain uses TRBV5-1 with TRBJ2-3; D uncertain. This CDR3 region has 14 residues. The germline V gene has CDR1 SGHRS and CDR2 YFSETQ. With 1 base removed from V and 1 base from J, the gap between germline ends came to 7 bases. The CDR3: CASSLIPGTDTQYF. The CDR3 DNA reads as TGCGCCAGCAGCTTGATCCCCGGCACAGATACGCAGTATTTT.

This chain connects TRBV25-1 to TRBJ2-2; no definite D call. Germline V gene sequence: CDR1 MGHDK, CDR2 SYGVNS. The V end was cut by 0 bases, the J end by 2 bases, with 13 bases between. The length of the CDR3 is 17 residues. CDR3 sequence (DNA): TGTGCCAGCAGTGAATACGAGGCAAGCCAAAACACCGGGGAGCTGTTTTTT. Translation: CASSEYEASQNTGELFF.

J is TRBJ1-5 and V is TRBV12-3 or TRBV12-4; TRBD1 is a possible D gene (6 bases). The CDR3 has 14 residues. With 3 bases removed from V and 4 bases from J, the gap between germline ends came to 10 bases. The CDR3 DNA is TGTGCCAGCAGTTTTTACGACAGGAATCAGCCCCAGCATTTT. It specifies CASSFYDRNQPQHF.

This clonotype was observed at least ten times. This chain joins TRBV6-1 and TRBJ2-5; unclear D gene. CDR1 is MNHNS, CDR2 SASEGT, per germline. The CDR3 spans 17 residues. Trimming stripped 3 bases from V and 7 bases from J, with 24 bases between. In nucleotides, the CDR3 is TGTGCCAGCAGTGACGGAACTCTAAGGGCATGGGCGACGACCCAGTACTTC. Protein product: CASSDGTLRAWATTQYF.

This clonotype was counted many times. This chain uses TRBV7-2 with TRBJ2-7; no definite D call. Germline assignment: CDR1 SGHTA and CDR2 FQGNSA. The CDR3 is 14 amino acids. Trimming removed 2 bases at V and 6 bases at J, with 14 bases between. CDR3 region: CASSLRVGYSEQYF. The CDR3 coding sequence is TGTGCCAGCAGCTTACGGGTGGGGTACTCCGAGCAGTACTTC.

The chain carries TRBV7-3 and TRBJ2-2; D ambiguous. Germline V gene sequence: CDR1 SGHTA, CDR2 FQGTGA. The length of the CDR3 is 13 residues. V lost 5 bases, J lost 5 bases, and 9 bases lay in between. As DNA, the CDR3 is TGTGCCAGCAGCCGTCTACAGACCGGGGAGCTGTTTTTT. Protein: CASSRLQTGELFF.

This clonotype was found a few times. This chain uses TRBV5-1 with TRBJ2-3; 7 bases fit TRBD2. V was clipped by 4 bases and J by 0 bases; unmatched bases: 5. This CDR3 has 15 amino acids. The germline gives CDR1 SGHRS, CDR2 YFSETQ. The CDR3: CASSPAGASTDTQYF. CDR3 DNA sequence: TGCGCCAGCAGCCCGGCGGGAGCTAGCACAGATACGCAGTATTTT. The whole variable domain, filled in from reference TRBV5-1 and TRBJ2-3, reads KAGVTQTPRYLIKTRGQQVTLSCSPISGHRSVSWYQQTPGQGLQFLFEYFSETQRNKGNFPGRFSGRQFSNSRSEMNVSTLELGDSALYLCASSPAGASTDTQYFGPGTRLTVL.

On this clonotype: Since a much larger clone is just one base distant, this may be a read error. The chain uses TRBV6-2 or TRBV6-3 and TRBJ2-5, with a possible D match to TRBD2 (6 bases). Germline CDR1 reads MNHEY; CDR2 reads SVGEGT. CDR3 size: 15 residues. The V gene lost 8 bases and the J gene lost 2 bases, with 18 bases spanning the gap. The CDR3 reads CASGWPRGTQETQYF. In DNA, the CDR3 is TGTGCCAGCGGTTGGCCCCGGGGGACGCAAGAGACCCAGTACTTC.

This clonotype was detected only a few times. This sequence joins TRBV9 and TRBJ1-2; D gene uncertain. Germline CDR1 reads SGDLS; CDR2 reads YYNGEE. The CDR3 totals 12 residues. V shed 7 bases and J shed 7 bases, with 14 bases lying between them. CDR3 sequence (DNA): TGTGCCAGCGGAGGGAACCCCCTTGGCTACACCTTC. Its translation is CASGGNPLGYTF.

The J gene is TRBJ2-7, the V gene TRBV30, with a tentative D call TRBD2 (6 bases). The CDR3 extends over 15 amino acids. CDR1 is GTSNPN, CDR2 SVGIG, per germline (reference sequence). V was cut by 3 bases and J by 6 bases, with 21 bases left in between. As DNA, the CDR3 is TGTGCCTGGAGACCCCCGGGACTCCTCTTGAGCGAGCAGTACTTC. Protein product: CAWRPPGLLLSEQYF. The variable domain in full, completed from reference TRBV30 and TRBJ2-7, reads SQTIHQWPATLVQPVGSPLSLECTVEGTSNPNLYWYRQAAGRGLQLLFYSVGIGQISSEVPQNLSASRPQDRQFILSSKKLLLSDSGFYLCAWRPPGLLLSEQYFGPGTRLTVT.

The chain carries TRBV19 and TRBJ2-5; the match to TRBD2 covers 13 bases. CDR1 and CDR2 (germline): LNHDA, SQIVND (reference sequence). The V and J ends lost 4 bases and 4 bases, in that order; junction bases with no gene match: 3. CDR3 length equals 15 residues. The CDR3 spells CASSTGLAGRETQYF. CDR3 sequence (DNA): TGTGCCAGTAGTACGGGACTAGCGGGAAGAGAGACCCAGTACTTC.

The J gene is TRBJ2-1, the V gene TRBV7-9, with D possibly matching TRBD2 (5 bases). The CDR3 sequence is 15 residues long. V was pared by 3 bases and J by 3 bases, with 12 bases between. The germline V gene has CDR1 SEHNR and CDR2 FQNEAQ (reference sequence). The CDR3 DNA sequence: TGTGCCAGCAGCTTTATCCTTGGAGGCTACAATGAGCAGTTCTTC. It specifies CASSFILGGYNEQFF.

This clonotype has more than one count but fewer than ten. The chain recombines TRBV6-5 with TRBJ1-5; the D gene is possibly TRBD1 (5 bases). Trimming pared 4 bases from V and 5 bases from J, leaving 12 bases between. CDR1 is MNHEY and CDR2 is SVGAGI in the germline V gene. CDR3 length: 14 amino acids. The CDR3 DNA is TGTGCCAGCAGTTCCGACAGCTTCTATCAGCCCCAGCATTTT. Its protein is CASSSDSFYQPQHF.

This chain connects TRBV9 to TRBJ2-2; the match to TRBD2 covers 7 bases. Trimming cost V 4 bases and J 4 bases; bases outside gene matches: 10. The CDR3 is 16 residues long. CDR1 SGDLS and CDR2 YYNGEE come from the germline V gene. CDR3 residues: CASSRSLAAGTGELFF. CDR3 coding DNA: TGTGCCAGCAGCAGATCTCTAGCGGCGGGCACCGGGGAGCTGTTTTTT.

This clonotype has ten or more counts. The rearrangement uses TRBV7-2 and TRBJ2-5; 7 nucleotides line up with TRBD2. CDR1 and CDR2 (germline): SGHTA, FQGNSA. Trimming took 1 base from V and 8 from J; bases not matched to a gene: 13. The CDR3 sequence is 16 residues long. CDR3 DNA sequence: TGTGCCAGCAGCTTAGGGAGCCGAGCGGGATATGATACCCAGTACTTC. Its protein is CASSLGSRAGYDTQYF. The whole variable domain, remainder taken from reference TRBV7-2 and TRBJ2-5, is GAGVSQSPSNKVTEKGKDVELRCDPISGHTALYWYRQSLGQGLEFLIYFQGNSAPDKSGLPSDRFSAERTGGSVSTLTIQRTQQEDSAVYLCASSLGSRAGYDTQYFGPGTRLLVL.